This T cell receptor (beta chain) was sequenced for a study of regulatory T cells in long-lasting Graves disease. Building of the TCR beta libraries involved iRepertoire HTBI primers and Arm-PCR of CDR3 regions. MiXCR, applied by TCRdb to the multiplex PCR reads, yields one record per CDR3 protein. Of approximately 400,000 distinct CDR3 sequences in the sample, less than 20% were seen once. Germline loops: CDR1 DFQATT, CDR2 SNEGSKA (reference sequence). V dropped 1 base and J dropped 11 bases, with 14 bases sitting between them. The CDR3 runs 12 residues. The time point is: newly diagnosed GD, antithyroid drugs for less than 3 months. PBMC RNA was the source of the TCR library.

The chain joins TRBV20-1 to TRBJ1-1; D not resolved. The sample was peripheral blood mononuclear cells (PBMCs), taken at new diagnosis, from a patient treated with antithyroid drugs. The receptor was isolated from a female donor with Graves disease. CDR3 region: CSARGQKGAAFF. The CDR3 coding sequence is TGCAGTGCTAGAGGCCAGAAGGGTGCGGCTTTCTTT.